The 16 T cell receptor beta chains presented below share a single source sample, sequenced in a study of graft-versus-host responses after intestinal transplantation. Measured with immunoSEQ multiplex PCR; TCRdb has only the in-frame clones, and not every one. The data contain some 10,000 clones, about 27% of them singletons. The specimen was alloreactive CD4+ T cells from a mixed lymphocyte reaction culture, collected before intestinal transplant. As for subset: CFSE-low proliferating T cells sorted from approximately six-day pre-transplant mixed lymphocyte reaction (GvH or HvG direction). These receptors all stem from a human patient who received an intestinal transplant.

This clone was counted only a few times. The V gene is TRBV4-1, the J gene TRBJ2-7; a weak D match, TRBD2 (5 bases). V lost 4 bases to trimming and J lost 9 bases, with 19 bases between them. Germline V gene sequence: CDR1 MGHRA, CDR2 YSYEKL. The CDR3 loop spans 14 amino acids. The CDR3 DNA sequence: TGCGCCAGCAGCCTACGGGATTCAGGTTCGGGGCAGTACTTC. This codes for CASSLRDSGSGQYF.

A note on this clone: An end of the junction differs from the germline gene, which may be a read error. This chain connects TRBV7-9 to TRBJ2-7, with D maybe TRBD2 (6 bases). Germline V gene lookup returns CDR1 SEHNR and CDR2 FQNEAQ (reference sequence). There are 15 residues in the CDR3. The CDR3 bases are TGCGCCAGCAGCCAAGAGCCCCATCGGGGGTCCGAGCAGTACTTC. This translates into CASSQEPHRGSEQYF.

This sequence joins TRBV4-2 and TRBJ2-2, with 9 nucleotides matching TRBD1. J lost 5 bases, V lost 0 bases, and 4 bases had no gene match. CDR1 LGHNA and CDR2 YNFKEQ come from the germline V gene. The CDR3 runs 16 residues. Here the CDR3 DNA reads TGTGCCAGCAGCCAAGACACAGGGGGCTGGACCGGGGAGCTGTTTTTT. It translates to CASSQDTGGWTGELFF.

This clone is medium-sized. V gene TRBV19 combines with J gene TRBJ1-1; D gene uncertain. The CDR3 has 12 residues. Trimming took 8 bases from V and 1 from J, leaving 8 bases between them. Germline V gene lookup returns CDR1 LNHDA and CDR2 SQIVND (reference sequence). As DNA, the CDR3 is TGTGCCAGTGGATACGGGAACACTGAAGCTTTCTTT. The encoded protein is CASGYGNTEAFF.

The chain is built from TRBV11-2 and TRBJ2-2, with 10 bases aligning to TRBD1. Germline V gives CDR1 SGHAT, CDR2 FQNNGV. J gave up 5 bases and V 4 bases, and 4 bases lay outside the gene matches. There are 15 residues in the CDR3. CDR3 nucleotides: TGTGCCAGCAGCTGGGCGGGACAGGGGACCGGGGAGCTGTTTTTT. Translating it yields CASSWAGQGTGELFF.

By share, this clone ranks as medium-sized. The gene calls are TRBV19 and TRBJ1-1, with D perhaps TRBD1 (6 bases). Germline CDR1 and CDR2: LNHDA and SQIVND (reference sequence). V lost 5 bases and J lost 4, with 17 bases in between. The CDR3 has 15 amino acids. The CDR3 reads CASSYTGSGTTEAFF. The DNA of the CDR3 is TGTGCCAGTAGTTATACAGGGTCGGGGACCACTGAAGCTTTCTTT.

By share, this clone ranks as medium-sized. This same CDR3 is encoded by further DNA sequences in the sample. V is TRBV29-1 and J is TRBJ2-6; D is ambiguous. V was trimmed by 1 base and J by 0 bases, leaving 7 bases between them. Germline loops: CDR1 SQVTM, CDR2 ANQGSEA. This CDR3 comprises 15 residues. CDR3 loop: CSVEGMVSGANVLTF. The CDR3 nucleotides read TGCAGCGTTGAAGGGATGGTCTCTGGGGCCAACGTCCTGACTTTC.

This clone was counted only a few times. The chain recombines TRBV7-5 with TRBJ1-2; the table's D call of TRBD1 was not tested on the DNA. TRBV7-5 is described as a pseudogene. The CDR3 spans 15 residues. CDR3 DNA sequence: TGTGCCAGCAGCTTAGGAGGGGGCTGGGACTATGGCTACACCTTC. Encoded protein: CASSLGGGWDYGYTF.

This clone was detected only a few times. This chain connects TRBV6-6 to TRBJ2-5; perhaps TRBD2 as D (5 bases). Germline V gene data show CDR1 as MNHNY and CDR2 as SVGAGI (reference sequence). CDR3 size: 15 residues. V lost 5 bases and J lost 2, with 15 bases in between. The CDR3 sequence is CASSASPGMQETQYF. The DNA of the CDR3 is TGTGCCAGCAGTGCGAGCCCGGGAATGCAAGAGACCCAGTACTTC.

The chain uses TRBV9 and TRBJ2-1; D call uncertain. The CDR3 has 12 amino acids. V lost 1 base and J 9 bases, leaving 8 bases between the germline ends. Germline CDR1 and CDR2: SGDLS and YYNGEE. CDR3 bases: TGTGCCAGCAGCGTAAGAGAGGTTGAGCAGTTCTTC. Translating it yields CASSVREVEQFF.

This chain connects TRBV10-3 to TRBJ1-2; TRBD1 might be the D (6 bases). The germline V gene has CDR1 ENHRY and CDR2 SYGVKD. The CDR3 runs to 13 residues. V dropped 3 bases and J dropped 8 bases, with 13 bases sitting between them. As DNA, the CDR3 is TGTGCCATCAGTGATTTGGGGGCGGGAGGCTACACCTTC. This encodes CAISDLGAGGYTF.

CDR3 bases: TGTGCCAGTAGTATAGGGGCAGCCACAAACACTGAAGCTTTCTTT. This sequence encodes CASSIGAATNTEAFF. V and J are TRBV19 and TRBJ1-1; D remains ambiguous. Per germline, CDR1 LNHDA and CDR2 SQIVND (reference sequence). The CDR3 sequence is 15 residues long. Trimming took off 1 base at V and 2 bases at J, with 11 bases between the two ends.

This clone was detected only a few times. The junction and the germline gene differ at one end; a read error may be behind it. The rearrangement joins TRBV4-1 to TRBJ1-2; a weak D match, TRBD1 (5 bases). CDR3 length: 13 residues. The germline V gene has CDR1 MGHRA and CDR2 YSYEKL. This CDR3 is CASSPGLNYGYTF. As DNA, the CDR3 is TGTGCCAGCAGCCCGGGACTCAACTATGGCTACACCTTC.

This clone was found a few times. The chain recombines TRBV11-3 with TRBJ1-3, with 7 positions matching TRBD1. Germline loops: CDR1 SGHNT, CDR2 YENEEA. V shed 2 bases and J 2 bases; nucleotides not matched to a gene: 3. The CDR3 runs 15 residues. The CDR3 here is CASSLCRGAGNTIYF. The CDR3 coding sequence is TGTGCCAGCAGCTTATGCAGGGGGGCTGGAAACACCATATATTTT.

This clone was detected only a few times. J is TRBJ1-1 and V is TRBV30, with D perhaps matching TRBD1 (5 bases). Trimming cost V 8 bases and J 1 base, with 8 bases left between them. In germline, CDR1 is GTSNPN, CDR2 SVGIG (reference sequence). There are 11 residues in the CDR3. The DNA for the CDR3 is TGTGCCATCGGGACGAACACTGAAGCTTTCTTT. This encodes CAIGTNTEAFF.

The rearrangement joins TRBV7-4 to TRBJ1-1; D is undetermined. This CDR3 is built from 16 residues. Germline V lookup: CDR1 SGHVT, CDR2 SQSDAQ. The V end lost 4 bases, the J end lost 7 bases, and 22 bases lay between the germline ends. The CDR3 coding sequence is TGTGCCAGCAGCTCCCTGGTGACAAAGGAAGGTGGTGAAGCTTTCTTT. Encoded protein: CASSSLVTKEGGEAFF.